This T cell receptor (beta chain) was sequenced during a study of blood T cell repertoires in COVID-19 (dated by TCRdb to about 2020). About the study as a whole: The collaborator samples originated in the United States, Italy and Spain and spanned the acute and convalescent phases of COVID-19. The material from the prospective study consisted of cDNA or gDNA derived from T cells, B-cell-depleted T cells, or PBMCs. Subjects who had been exposed to COVID-19, were actively infected with it, or had recovered from it provided the deeply sampled blood TCRbeta repertoires that made up the dataset. The repertoires were released in a freely available public database meant as a resource for research on the immune response to SARS-CoV-2. The samples were drawn from two sources: the first 160 participants of the ongoing ImmuneRACE study, and 950 to 1,500 subjects contributed by 6 global collaborators. The sample metadata nearly always contained a de-identified subject ID, COVID-19 status, age in years and sex. Where available, HLA class I and class II types were taken from metadata supplied by the sample provider and were not determined by assay-based typing.

TCRbeta CDR3 regions were amplified from genomic DNA using the immunoSEQ Assay, a bias-controlled multiplex PCR. The paper's data handling went like this. The number of nucleated cells in each sample was estimated from the amplification of reference gene primers within the assay. To quantify the absolute abundance of each unique TCRbeta CDR3 rearrangement, sequence reads were collapsed and filtered. For each sample, productive Simpson clonality was calculated as the square root of Simpson's diversity index over productive rearrangements. TCRdb retrieved this table from immuneACCESS and kept in-frame rearrangements only. Not all clones are present; in checked studies, unresolved V genes account for under half, and no reason is known for the remainder. The V and J calls and the clone size are those of that table, but D and trimming were determined from the DNA. This sample is represented by 220,000 or so clones; around 83% of them were singletons. 8% to 9% of the sample goes to the ten largest clones.

Regarding this clone: What antigen it recognizes has not been identified. No clone much larger than this one lies a single base away; base qualities are absent.

Summary of the overall study and its limitations: Clinical and demographic metadata were provided uncurated, with the amount varying by source and participant.

At one collaborating source in Seattle, patients were enrolled during active infection and were followed longitudinally through the course of disease. Each collaborating institution followed its own protocols to collect whole blood in K2EDTA tubes. Collaborator samples were shipped for TCRbeta analysis as frozen whole blood, isolated PBMCs, or DNA extracted from either sample type. Per the germline V gene (reference sequence), MNHNY is the CDR1 and SVGAGI is the CDR2. The CDR3 spans 13 residues, from the cysteine through the phenylalanine. Left in the record is the CDR3 DNA by itself, 39 bases read in frame from the first base. At the junction V is shortened by 10 bases and J by 0 bases, with 12 bases in between.

This clonotype originated in a woman older than 75 with COVID-19, enrolled during active disease. The chain employs TRBV6-6 and TRBJ1-1; the D gene identity is not certain. The sequencing sample was made of peripheral blood. Here is the DNA: TGTGCCATGGAACAACAGATGAACACTGAAGCTTTCTTT. The encoded protein is CAMEQQMNTEAFF.